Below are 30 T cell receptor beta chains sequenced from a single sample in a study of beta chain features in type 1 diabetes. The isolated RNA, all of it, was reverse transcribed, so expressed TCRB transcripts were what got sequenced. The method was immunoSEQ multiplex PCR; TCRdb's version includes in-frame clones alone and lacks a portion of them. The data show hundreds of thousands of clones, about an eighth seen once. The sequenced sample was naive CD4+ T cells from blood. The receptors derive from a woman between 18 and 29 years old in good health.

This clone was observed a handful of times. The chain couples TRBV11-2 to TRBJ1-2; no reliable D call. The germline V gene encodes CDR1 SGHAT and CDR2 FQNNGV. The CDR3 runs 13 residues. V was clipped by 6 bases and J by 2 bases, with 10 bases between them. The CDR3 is CASSYTRNYGYTF. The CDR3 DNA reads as TGTGCCAGCAGTTATACACGAAACTATGGCTACACCTTC.

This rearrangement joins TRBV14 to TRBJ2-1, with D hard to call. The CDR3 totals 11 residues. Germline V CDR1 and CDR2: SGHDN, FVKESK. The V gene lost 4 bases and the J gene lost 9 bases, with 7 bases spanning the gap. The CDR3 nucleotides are TGTGCCAGCAGCCGATCTGTTGAGCAGTTCTTC. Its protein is CASSRSVEQFF. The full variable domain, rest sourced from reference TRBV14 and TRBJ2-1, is EAGVTQFPSHSVIEKGQTVTLRCDPISGHDNLYWYRRVMGKEIKFLLHFVKESKQDESGMPNNRFLAERTGGTYSTLKVQPAELEDSGVYFCASSRSVEQFFGPGTRLTVL.

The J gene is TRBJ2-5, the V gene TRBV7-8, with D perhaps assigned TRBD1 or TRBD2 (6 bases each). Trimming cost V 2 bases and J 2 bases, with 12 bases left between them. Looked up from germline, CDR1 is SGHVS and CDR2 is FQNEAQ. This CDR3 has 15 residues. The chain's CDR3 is CASSLPGARQETQYF. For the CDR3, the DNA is TGTGCCAGCAGCTTACCGGGGGCTCGGCAAGAGACCCAGTACTTC.

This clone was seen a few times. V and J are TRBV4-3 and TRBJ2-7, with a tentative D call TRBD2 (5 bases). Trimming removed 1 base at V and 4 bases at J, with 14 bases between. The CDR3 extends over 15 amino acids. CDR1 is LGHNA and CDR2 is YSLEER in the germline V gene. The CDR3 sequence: CASSQVVLGSYEQYF. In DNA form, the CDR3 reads TGCGCCAGCAGCCAAGTGGTTCTAGGGAGTTACGAGCAGTACTTC.

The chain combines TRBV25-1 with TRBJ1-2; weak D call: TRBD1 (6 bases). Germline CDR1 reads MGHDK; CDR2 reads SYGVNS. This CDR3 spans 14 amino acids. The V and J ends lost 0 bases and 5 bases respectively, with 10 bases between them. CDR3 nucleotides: TGTGCCAGCAGTGAATACAGGGGAGGTTATGGCTACACCTTC. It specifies CASSEYRGGYGYTF.

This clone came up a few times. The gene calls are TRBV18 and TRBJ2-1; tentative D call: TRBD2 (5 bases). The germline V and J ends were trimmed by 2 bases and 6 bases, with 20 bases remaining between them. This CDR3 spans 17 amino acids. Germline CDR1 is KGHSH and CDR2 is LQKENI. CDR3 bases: TGTGCCAGCTCACCAAGGGCCCTACCCGAGCGGCTCAATGAGCAGTTCTTC. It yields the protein CASSPRALPERLNEQFF.

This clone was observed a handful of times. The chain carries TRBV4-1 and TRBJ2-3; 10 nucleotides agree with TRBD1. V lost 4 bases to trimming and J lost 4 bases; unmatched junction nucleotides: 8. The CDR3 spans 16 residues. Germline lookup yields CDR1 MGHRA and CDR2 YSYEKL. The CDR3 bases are TGCGCCAGCAGCCCGCAGGGACAGGGGCCCCCAGATACGCAGTATTTT. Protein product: CASSPQGQGPPDTQYF.

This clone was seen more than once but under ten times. CDR3 bases: TGTGCCAGCTCACCACTCCCAGGTGATCAGCCCCAGCATTTT. Its protein product is CASSPLPGDQPQHF. The chain joins TRBV18 to TRBJ1-5; D is unresolved. V was cut by 1 base and J by 5 bases, with 9 bases left in between. This CDR3 is built from 14 residues. CDR1 and CDR2 from the germline V gene are KGHSH and LQKENI.

The CDR3 DNA reads as TGTGCCACCAGCAGTCAGGGCAGGTACACTGAAGCTTTCTTT. Protein sequence: CATSSQGRYTEAFF. The rearrangement links TRBV15 to TRBJ1-1; a possible D gene is TRBD1 (5 bases). Looked up from germline, CDR1 is LNHNV and CDR2 is YYDKDF (reference sequence). V was shortened by 3 bases and J by 3 bases, with 11 bases between the two germline ends. The CDR3 extends over 14 amino acids.

Written as DNA, the CDR3 is TGCGCCAGCAGCCTATCACGACTAGCGGAAAAAGAGACCCAGTACTTC. It yields the protein CASSLSRLAEKETQYF. This sequence joins TRBV5-1 and TRBJ2-5, with TRBD2 matching 9 bases. This CDR3 is 16 amino acids long. J lost 3 bases, V lost 4 bases, and 10 bases had no gene match. The germline CDR1 and CDR2 sequences are SGHRS and YFSETQ.

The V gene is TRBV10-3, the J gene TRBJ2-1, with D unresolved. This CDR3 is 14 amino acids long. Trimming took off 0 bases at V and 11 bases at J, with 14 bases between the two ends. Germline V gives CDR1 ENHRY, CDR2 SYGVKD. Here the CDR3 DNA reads TGTGCCATCAGTGAGTCGGGCAATGAACGTCAGCAGTTCTTC. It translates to CAISESGNERQQFF.

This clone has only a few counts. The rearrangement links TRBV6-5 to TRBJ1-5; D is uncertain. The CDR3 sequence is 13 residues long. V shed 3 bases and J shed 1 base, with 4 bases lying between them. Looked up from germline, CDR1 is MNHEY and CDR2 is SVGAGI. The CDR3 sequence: CASSYTSNQPQHF. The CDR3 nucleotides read TGTGCCAGCAGTTATACAAGCAATCAGCCCCAGCATTTT.

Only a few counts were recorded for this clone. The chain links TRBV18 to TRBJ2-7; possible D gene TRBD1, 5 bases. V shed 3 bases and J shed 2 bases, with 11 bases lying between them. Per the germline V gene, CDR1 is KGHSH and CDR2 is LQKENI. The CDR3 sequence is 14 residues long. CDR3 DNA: TGTGCCAGCTCACCGCCAGGGTGGGCCTACGAGCAGTACTTC. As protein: CASSPPGWAYEQYF.

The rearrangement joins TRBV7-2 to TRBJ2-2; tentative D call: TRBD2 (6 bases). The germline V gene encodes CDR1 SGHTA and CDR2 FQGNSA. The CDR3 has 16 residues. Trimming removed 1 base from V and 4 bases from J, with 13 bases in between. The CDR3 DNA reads TGTGCCAGCAGCTTAGTAGGGGTAGCGGCCACCGGGGAGCTGTTTTTT. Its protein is CASSLVGVAATGELFF.

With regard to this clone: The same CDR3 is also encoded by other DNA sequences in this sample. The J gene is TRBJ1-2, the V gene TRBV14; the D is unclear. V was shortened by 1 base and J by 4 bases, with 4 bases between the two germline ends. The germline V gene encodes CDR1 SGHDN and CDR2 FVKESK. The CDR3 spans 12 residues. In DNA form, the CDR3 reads TGTGCCAGCAGCCAAGTAAGCTATGGCTACACCTTC. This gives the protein CASSQVSYGYTF.

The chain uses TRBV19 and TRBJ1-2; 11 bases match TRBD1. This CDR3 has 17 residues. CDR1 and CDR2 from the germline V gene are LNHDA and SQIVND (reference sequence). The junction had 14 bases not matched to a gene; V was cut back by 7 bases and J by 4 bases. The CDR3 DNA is TGTGCCAGTACCCCCGGACAGGGGGCAAAGCCGTTCTATGGCTACACCTTC. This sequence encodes CASTPGQGAKPFYGYTF.

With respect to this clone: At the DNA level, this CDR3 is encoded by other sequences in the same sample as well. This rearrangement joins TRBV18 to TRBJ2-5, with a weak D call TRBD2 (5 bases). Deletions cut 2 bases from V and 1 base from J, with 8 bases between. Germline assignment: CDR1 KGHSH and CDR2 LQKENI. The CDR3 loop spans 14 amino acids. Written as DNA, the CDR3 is TGTGCCAGCTCACCAACCGGAGGCCAAGAGACCCAGTACTTC. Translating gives CASSPTGGQETQYF.

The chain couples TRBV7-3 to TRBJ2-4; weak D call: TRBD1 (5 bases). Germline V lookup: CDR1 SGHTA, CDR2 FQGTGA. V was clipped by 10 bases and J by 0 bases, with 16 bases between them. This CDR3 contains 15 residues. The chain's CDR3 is CATWGGDLAKNIQYF. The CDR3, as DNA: TGTGCCACTTGGGGCGGCGATCTAGCCAAAAACATTCAGTACTTC.

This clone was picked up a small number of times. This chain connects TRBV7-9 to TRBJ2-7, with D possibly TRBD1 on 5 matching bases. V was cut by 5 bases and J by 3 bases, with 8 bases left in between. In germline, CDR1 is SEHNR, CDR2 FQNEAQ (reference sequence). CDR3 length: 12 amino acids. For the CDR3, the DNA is TGTGCCAGCAGCCAGGGAAGCTACGAGCAGTACTTC. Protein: CASSQGSYEQYF.

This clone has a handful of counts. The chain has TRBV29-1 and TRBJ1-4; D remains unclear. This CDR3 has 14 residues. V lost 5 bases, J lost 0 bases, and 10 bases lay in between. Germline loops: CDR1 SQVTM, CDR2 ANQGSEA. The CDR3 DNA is TGCAGCGTTTCATACTTGACAACTAATGAAAAACTGTTTTTT. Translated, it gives CSVSYLTTNEKLFF.

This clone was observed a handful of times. CDR3 region: CASSRATDTQYF. CDR3 sequence (DNA): TGTGCCAGCAGTCGAGCCACAGATACGCAGTATTTT. V is TRBV7-2 and J is TRBJ2-3; D unresolved. Germline CDR1 SGHTA, CDR2 FQGNSA. This CDR3 comprises 12 residues. Trimming removed 6 bases from V and 2 bases from J, with 6 bases in between.

In nucleotides, the CDR3 is TGCGCCAGCAGCGGGGGACCCCAAGAGACCCAGTACTTC. It translates to CASSGGPQETQYF. The J gene is TRBJ2-5, the V gene TRBV5-1; the D gene could be TRBD1 or TRBD2 (5 bases each). This CDR3 contains 13 residues. Germline V lookup: CDR1 SGHRS, CDR2 YFSETQ. The V end lost 4 bases, the J end lost 1 base, and 8 bases lay between the germline ends.

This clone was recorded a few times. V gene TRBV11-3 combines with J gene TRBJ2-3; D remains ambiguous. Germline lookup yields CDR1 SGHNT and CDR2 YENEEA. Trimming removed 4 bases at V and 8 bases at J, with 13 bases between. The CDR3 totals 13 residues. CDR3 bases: TGTGCCAGCAGCTGGGCCCTAGGCGGTACGCAGTATTTT. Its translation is CASSWALGGTQYF.

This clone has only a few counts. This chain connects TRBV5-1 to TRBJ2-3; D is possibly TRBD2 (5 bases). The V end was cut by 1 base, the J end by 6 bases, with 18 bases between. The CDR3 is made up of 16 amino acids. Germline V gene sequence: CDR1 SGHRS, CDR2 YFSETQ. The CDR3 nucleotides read TGCGCCAGCAGCTTGAAAACTAGAGCCGGCCACGATACGCAGTATTTT. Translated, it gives CASSLKTRAGHDTQYF.

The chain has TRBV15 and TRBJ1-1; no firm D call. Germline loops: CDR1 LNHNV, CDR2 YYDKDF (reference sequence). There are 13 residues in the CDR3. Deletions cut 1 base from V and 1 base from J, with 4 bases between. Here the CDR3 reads CATSRAGNTEAFF. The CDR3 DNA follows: TGTGCCACCAGCAGAGCCGGGAACACTGAAGCTTTCTTT.

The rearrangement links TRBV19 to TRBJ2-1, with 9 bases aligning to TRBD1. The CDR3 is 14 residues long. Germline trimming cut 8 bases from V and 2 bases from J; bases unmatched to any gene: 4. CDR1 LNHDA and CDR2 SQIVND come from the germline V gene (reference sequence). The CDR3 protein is CASQDRGPYNEQFF. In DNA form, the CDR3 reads TGTGCCAGTCAGGACAGGGGACCCTACAATGAGCAGTTCTTC.

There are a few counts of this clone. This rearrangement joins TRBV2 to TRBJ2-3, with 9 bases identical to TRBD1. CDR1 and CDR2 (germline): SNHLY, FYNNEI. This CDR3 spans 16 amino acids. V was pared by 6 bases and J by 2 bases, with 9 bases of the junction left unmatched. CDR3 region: CASRSTGTGNTDTQYF. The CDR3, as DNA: TGTGCCAGCAGAAGTACCGGGACAGGGAACACAGATACGCAGTATTTT.

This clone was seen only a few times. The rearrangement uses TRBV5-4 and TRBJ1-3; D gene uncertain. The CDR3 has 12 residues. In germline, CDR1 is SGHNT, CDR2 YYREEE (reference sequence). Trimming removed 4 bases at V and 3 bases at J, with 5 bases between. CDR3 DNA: TGTGCCAGCAGCCCTGTTGGAAACACCATATATTTT. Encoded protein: CASSPVGNTIYF. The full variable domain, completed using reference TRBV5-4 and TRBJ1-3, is ETGVTQSPTHLIKTRGQQVTLRCSSQSGHNTVSWYQQALGQGPQFIFQYYREEENGRGNFPPRFSGLQFPNYSSELNVNALELDDSALYLCASSPVGNTIYFGEGSWLTVV.

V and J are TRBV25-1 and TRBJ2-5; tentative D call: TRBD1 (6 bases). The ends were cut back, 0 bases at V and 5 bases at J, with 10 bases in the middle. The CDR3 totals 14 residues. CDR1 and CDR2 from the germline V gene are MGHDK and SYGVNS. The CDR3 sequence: CASSEYLRGETQYF. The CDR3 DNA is TGTGCCAGCAGTGAATATCTCAGGGGCGAGACCCAGTACTTC.

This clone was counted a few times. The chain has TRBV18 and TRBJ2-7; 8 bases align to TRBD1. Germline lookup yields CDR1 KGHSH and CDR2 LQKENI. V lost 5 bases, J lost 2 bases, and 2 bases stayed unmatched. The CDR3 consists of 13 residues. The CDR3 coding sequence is TGTGCCAGCTCATTGACAGGGGCCTACGAGCAGTACTTC. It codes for CASSLTGAYEQYF.